The 20 T cell receptor beta chains in this list originate from one sample, sequenced in a study of blood T cell repertoires in COVID-19. Method: immunoSEQ multiplex PCR; TCRdb's copy keeps in-frame clones and lacks some. In the table there are around 190,000 clones, around 82% of which are singletons. Sequenced sample: PBMCs or T cells enriched from blood (not recorded which). These receptors all stem from a woman between 45 and 60 years old with acute COVID-19.

As concerns this clone: A read error may explain this, as a much larger clone is one base away. The chain carries TRBV5-5 and TRBJ1-3; D gene ambiguous. Deletions cut 0 bases from V and 0 bases from J, with 7 bases between. This CDR3 has 15 amino acids. CDR1 SGHKS and CDR2 YYEKEE come from the germline V gene (reference sequence). Here the CDR3 DNA reads TGTGCCAGCAGCTTGGGGCAGTCCTCTGGAAACACCATATATTTT. Its translation is CASSLGQSSGNTIYF.

The chain combines TRBV11-2 with TRBJ2-3; no definite D call. V lost 3 bases, J lost 3 bases, and 4 bases lay in between. In germline, CDR1 is SGHAT, CDR2 FQNNGV. This CDR3 comprises 12 residues. The CDR3 is CASSLRTDTQYF. The CDR3 bases are TGTGCCAGCAGCTTGCGGACAGATACGCAGTATTTT.

The chain joins TRBV11-2 to TRBJ1-1; D call uncertain. The ends were cut back, 1 base at V and 4 bases at J, with 7 bases in the middle. CDR3 length: 13 residues. Germline V CDR1 and CDR2: SGHAT, FQNNGV. The CDR3 sequence is CASSLVPGTEAFF. The CDR3 DNA is TGTGCCAGCAGCTTAGTTCCGGGCACTGAAGCTTTCTTT.

The chain uses TRBV3-1 (or the pseudogene TRBV3-2) and TRBJ1-1; no firm D call. Germline V lookup: CDR1 LGHDT, CDR2 YNNKEL (reference sequence). Between the trimmed V and J ends, which lost 0 bases and 11 bases, there was a span of 13 bases. This CDR3 contains 13 residues. CDR3 protein: CASSQDSPARAFF. Here the CDR3 DNA reads TGTGCCAGCAGCCAAGATTCCCCAGCGAGGGCTTTCTTT.

The sample holds a few counts of this clone. The chain joins TRBV19 to TRBJ2-3; unclear D gene. The CDR3 has 14 amino acids. The ends were cut back, 0 bases at V and 0 bases at J, with 4 bases in the middle. Looked up from germline, CDR1 is LNHDA and CDR2 is SQIVND (reference sequence). The DNA for the CDR3 is TGTGCCAGTAGTATAGACTTTAGCACAGATACGCAGTATTTT. Translated: CASSIDFSTDTQYF.

V gene TRBV5-8 combines with J gene TRBJ1-2; D unclear. V was cut by 1 base and J by 4 bases, with 14 bases left in between. The germline V gene encodes CDR1 SGHTS and CDR2 YDEGEE. There are 15 residues in the CDR3. In nucleotides, the CDR3 is TGTGCCAGCAGCTTGAAGCGCCCAACGTCCTATGGCTACACCTTC. The encoded protein is CASSLKRPTSYGYTF.

The V gene is TRBV6-5, the J gene TRBJ1-1; 7 nucleotides align to TRBD1. Germline trimming cut 2 bases from V and 6 bases from J; bases unmatched to any gene: 6. The germline V gene has CDR1 MNHEY and CDR2 SVGAGI. The CDR3 is 14 amino acids. The CDR3 here is CASSYVDRVSEAFF. The CDR3 region has the DNA TGTGCCAGCAGTTACGTTGACAGGGTGTCTGAAGCTTTCTTT.

The chain is built from TRBV3-1 (or the pseudogene TRBV3-2) and TRBJ1-4, with unresolved D. The CDR3 is made up of 15 amino acids. Trimming removed 4 bases at V and 5 bases at J, with 14 bases between. Germline CDR1 reads LGHDT; CDR2 reads YNNKEL (reference sequence). This CDR3 is CASSPVGGGNEKLFF. In DNA, the CDR3 is TGTGCCAGCAGCCCCGTGGGAGGAGGAAATGAAAAACTGTTTTTT.

This chain connects TRBV28 to TRBJ2-7, with 7 bases fitting TRBD1. J gave up 7 bases and V 2 bases, and 11 bases lay outside the gene matches. This CDR3 comprises 15 residues. Germline V gives CDR1 MDHEN, CDR2 SYDVKM. CDR3 amino acids: CASSLPLQQGWEQYV. The CDR3 DNA sequence: TGTGCCAGCAGTTTACCCCTCCAACAGGGGTGGGAGCAGTACGTC.

Written as DNA, the CDR3 is TGTGCCAGCAGTCCCATATTGGGGCGGGGGAACACTGAAGCTTTCTTT. Protein sequence: CASSPILGRGNTEAFF. V is TRBV28 and J is TRBJ1-1; D possibly corresponds to TRBD1 (5 bases). The CDR3 runs 16 residues. V was trimmed by 5 bases and J by 1 base, leaving 17 bases between them. Germline V lookup: CDR1 MDHEN, CDR2 SYDVKM.

V gene TRBV27 combines with J gene TRBJ1-2; TRBD1 might be the D (5 bases). Looked up from germline, CDR1 is MNHEY and CDR2 is SMNVEV (reference sequence). CDR3 length equals 14 residues. V lost 2 bases to trimming and J lost 3 bases, with 10 bases between them. CDR3 sequence (DNA): TGTGCCAGCAGTTTAATAGCGGGGGACTATGGCTACACCTTC. Encoded protein: CASSLIAGDYGYTF.

There are a few counts of this clone. The V call is TRBV7-9, the J call TRBJ2-1, with TRBD2 matching 8 bases. V shed 8 bases, J shed 6 bases, and the junction held 9 bases outside the gene matches. CDR3 length: 14 residues. Germline CDR1 SEHNR, CDR2 FQNEAQ (reference sequence). The CDR3 sequence: CASRTSGSINEQFF. The CDR3 nucleotides read TGTGCCAGCCGAACTAGCGGTTCCATCAATGAGCAGTTCTTC. The full variable domain, in which reference TRBV7-9 and TRBJ2-1 provide the parts outside the CDR3, is DTGVSQNPRHKITKRGQNVTFRCDPISEHNRLYWYRQTLGQGPEFLTYFQNEAQLEKSRLLSDRFSAERPKGSFSTLEIQRTEQGDSAMYLCASRTSGSINEQFFGPGTRLTVL.

The chain has TRBV28 and TRBJ2-5; TRBD1 matches 7 bases. The ends lost 2 bases at V and 5 bases at J; junction bases unmatched: 8. Germline values: CDR1 MDHEN, CDR2 SYDVKM. The CDR3 is made up of 15 amino acids. The CDR3 nucleotides read TGTGCCAGCAGTTTACCACAGGGGATGGGGGAGACCCAGTACTTC. Its protein product is CASSLPQGMGETQYF.

V and J are TRBV3-1 (or the pseudogene TRBV3-2) and TRBJ1-5, with 8 bases matching TRBD1. The CDR3 loop spans 15 amino acids. The germline V gene encodes CDR1 LGHDT and CDR2 YNNKEL (reference sequence). V lost 5 bases, J lost 5 bases, and 8 bases stayed unmatched. CDR3 loop: CASSVGQGGHQPQHF. CDR3 sequence (DNA): TGTGCCAGCAGCGTCGGACAGGGCGGTCATCAGCCCCAGCATTTT.

This rearrangement joins TRBV27 to TRBJ2-1; TRBD2 aligns across 8 bases. Per germline, CDR1 MNHEY and CDR2 SMNVEV (reference sequence). The CDR3 sequence is 15 residues long. With V trimmed by 3 bases and J by 7 bases, 8 bases remained unmatched. CDR3: CASSFWRGAKNEQFF. Here the CDR3 DNA reads TGTGCCAGCAGTTTCTGGCGGGGGGCGAAGAATGAGCAGTTCTTC.

This chain's CDR3 is CASSTGTSDWETQYF. CDR3 bases: TGTGCCAGCAGCACCGGGACTAGCGACTGGGAGACCCAGTACTTC. J is TRBJ2-5 and V is TRBV28; 10 bases fit TRBD2. The trim removed 6 bases at V and 5 bases at J, leaving 9 bases unmatched. The CDR3 contains 15 residues. Germline lookup yields CDR1 MDHEN and CDR2 SYDVKM.

This chain links TRBV6-5 with TRBJ1-1; 9 bases align to TRBD1. Germline-derived CDR1 and CDR2 are MNHEY and SVGAGI. The CDR3 totals 14 residues. The junction had 5 bases not matched to a gene; V was cut back by 5 bases and J by 4 bases. For the CDR3, the DNA is TGTGCCAGCAGTCCCCGACAGGGGGGCACTGAAGCTTTCTTT. Its protein is CASSPRQGGTEAFF.

In the case of this clone: This clone may be a read error of a much larger clone one base away. The same CDR3 can be traced to other DNA sequences in this sample. The rearrangement joins TRBV6-5 to TRBJ1-2; a possible D gene is TRBD1 (6 bases). Between the trimmed V and J ends, which lost 4 bases and 1 base, there was a span of 7 bases. Germline CDR1 and CDR2: MNHEY and SVGAGI. There are 13 residues in the CDR3. DNA of the CDR3: TGTGCCAGCAGTTTGGACAGTAACTATGGCTACACCTTC. It encodes CASSLDSNYGYTF.

The chain carries TRBV2 and TRBJ1-5; a possible D gene is TRBD1 (5 bases). Trimming cost V 4 bases and J 0 bases, with 13 bases left between them. CDR1 is SNHLY and CDR2 is FYNNEI in the germline V gene. This CDR3 has 16 amino acids. The CDR3 reads CASSGTGRDSNQPQHF. In nucleotides, the CDR3 is TGTGCCAGCAGTGGTACAGGAAGAGATAGCAATCAGCCCCAGCATTTT.

This chain uses TRBV10-3 with TRBJ2-3; D uncertain. CDR1 and CDR2 from the germline V gene are ENHRY and SYGVKD. CDR3 length equals 12 residues. V lost 4 bases, J lost 5 bases, and 7 bases lay in between. The CDR3 bases are TGTGCCATCAGTGCTATGGTAGATACGCAGTATTTT. This sequence encodes CAISAMVDTQYF.